The 6 T cell receptor beta chains presented below share a single source sample, sequenced in a study of T cell repertoires in ileal Crohn's disease. Here immunoSEQ multiplex PCR was the method, and the copy in TCRdb shows in-frame clones only, minus some. The sample carries around 15,000 clones, roughly 87% recorded once. The source material was ileal tissue. These receptors came from an adult with Crohn's disease.

In its sample, this clone was seen once. The chain is built from TRBV4-3 and TRBJ2-7; the D is unclear. Trimming stripped 6 bases from V and 0 bases from J, with 9 bases between. Germline CDR1 reads LGHNA; CDR2 reads YSLEER. The CDR3 has 13 residues. CDR3 amino acids: CASSKFSSYEQYF. The CDR3 DNA reads TGCGCCAGCAGTAAGTTCAGCTCCTACGAGCAGTACTTC.

The rearrangement uses TRBV5-1 and TRBJ2-2; no reliable D call. Germline V gene data show CDR1 as SGHRS and CDR2 as YFSETQ. The ends were cut back, 6 bases at V and 5 bases at J, with 14 bases in the middle. The CDR3 runs 14 residues. CDR3 DNA sequence: TGCGCCAGCAATCTGAGAGGAGATACCGGGGAGCTGTTTTTT. Residues: CASNLRGDTGELFF.

The chain uses TRBV2 and TRBJ2-5; TRBD1 aligns across 9 bases. Germline V lookup: CDR1 SNHLY, CDR2 FYNNEI. The CDR3 has 17 residues. V lost 7 bases, J lost 2 bases, and 14 bases stayed unmatched. CDR3 nucleotide sequence: TGTGCCAGCACCTGGGACAGGGAGGTGATGGCGCAAGAGACCCAGTACTTC. It translates to CASTWDREVMAQETQYF.

The chain is built from TRBV9 and TRBJ1-2, with TRBD1 matching 8 bases. Germline CDR1 and CDR2: SGDLS and YYNGEE. This CDR3 region has 13 residues. The ends lost 2 bases at V and 8 bases at J; junction bases unmatched: 5. This chain's CDR3 is CASSVGQGAGYTF. As DNA, the CDR3 is TGTGCCAGCAGCGTTGGGCAGGGGGCAGGCTACACCTTC.

V gene TRBV11-2 combines with J gene TRBJ2-7; D may be TRBD2 (5 bases). Germline assignment: CDR1 SGHAT and CDR2 FQNNGV. Trimming stripped 0 bases from V and 3 bases from J, with 9 bases between. This CDR3 comprises 14 residues. The CDR3: CASSLDRLLYEQYF. The CDR3 DNA reads TGTGCCAGCAGCTTAGACCGACTACTCTACGAGCAGTACTTC.

Comment on this clone: Within the sample, other DNA sequences also encode this same CDR3. The chain is built from TRBV19 and TRBJ2-7; TRBD2 agrees at 7 bases. The CDR3 length is 14 residues. The ends lost 1 base at V and 1 base at J; junction bases unmatched: 1. Germline V CDR1 and CDR2: LNHDA, SQIVND (reference sequence). DNA for the CDR3: TGTGCCAGTAGTATAGCCGGGGGGTCCTACGAGCAGTACTTC. This gives the protein CASSIAGGSYEQYF.